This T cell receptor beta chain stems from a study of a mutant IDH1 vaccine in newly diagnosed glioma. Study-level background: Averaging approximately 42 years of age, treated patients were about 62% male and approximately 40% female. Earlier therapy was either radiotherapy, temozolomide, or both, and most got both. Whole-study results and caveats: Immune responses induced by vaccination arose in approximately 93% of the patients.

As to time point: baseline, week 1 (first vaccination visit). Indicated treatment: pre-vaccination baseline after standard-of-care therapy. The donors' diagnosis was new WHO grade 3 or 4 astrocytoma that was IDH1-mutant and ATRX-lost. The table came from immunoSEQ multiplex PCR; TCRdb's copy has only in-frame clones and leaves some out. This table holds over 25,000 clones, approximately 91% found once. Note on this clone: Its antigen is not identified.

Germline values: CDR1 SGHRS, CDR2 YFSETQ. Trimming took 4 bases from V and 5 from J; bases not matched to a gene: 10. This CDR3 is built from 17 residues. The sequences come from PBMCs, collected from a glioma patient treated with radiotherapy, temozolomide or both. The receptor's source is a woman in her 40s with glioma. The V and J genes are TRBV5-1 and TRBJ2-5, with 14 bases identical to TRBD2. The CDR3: CASSPPGLAGAGETQYF. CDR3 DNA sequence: TGCGCCAGCAGCCCTCCGGGACTAGCGGGAGCAGGGGAGACCCAGTACTTC.